This entry concerns a single T cell receptor (beta chain). The PCR contained 60 Vbeta and 13 Jbeta primers. Profiled with immunoSEQ multiplex PCR; TCRdb holds only in-frame clones, not every one. The data contain about 140,000 clones, roughly 80% of them singletons. The data were obtained in a study of cytomegalovirus exposure and HLA in healthy donors. Trimming removed 3 bases from V and 3 bases from J, with 8 bases in between. The CDR3 consists of 13 residues. CDR1 and CDR2 from the germline V gene are SGHNT and YYREEE (reference sequence). The sequenced sample was PBMCs. The chain uses TRBV5-4 and TRBJ2-3, with D uncertain. This sequence was found in a female donor in good health and CMV-seronegative. The CDR3 loop reads CASSWIATDTQYF. The CDR3 bases are TGTGCCAGCAGCTGGATAGCTACAGATACGCAGTATTTT. The full variable domain, its missing parts supplied by reference TRBV5-4 and TRBJ2-3, is ETGVTQSPTHLIKTRGQQVTLRCSSQSGHNTVSWYQQALGQGPQFIFQYYREEENGRGNFPPRFSGLQFPNYSSELNVNALELDDSALYLCASSWIATDTQYFGPGTRLTVL.